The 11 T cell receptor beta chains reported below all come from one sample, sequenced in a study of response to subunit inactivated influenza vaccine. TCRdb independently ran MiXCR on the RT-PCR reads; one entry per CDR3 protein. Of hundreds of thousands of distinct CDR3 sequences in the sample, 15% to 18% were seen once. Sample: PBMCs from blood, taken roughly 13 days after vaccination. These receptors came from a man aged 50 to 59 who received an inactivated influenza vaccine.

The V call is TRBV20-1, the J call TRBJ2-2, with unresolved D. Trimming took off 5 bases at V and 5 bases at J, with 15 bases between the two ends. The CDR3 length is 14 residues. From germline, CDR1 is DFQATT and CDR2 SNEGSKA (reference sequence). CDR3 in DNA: TGCAGTGCTCAACGGGCTGATGGGACCGGGGAGCTGTTTTTT. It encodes CSAQRADGTGELFF.

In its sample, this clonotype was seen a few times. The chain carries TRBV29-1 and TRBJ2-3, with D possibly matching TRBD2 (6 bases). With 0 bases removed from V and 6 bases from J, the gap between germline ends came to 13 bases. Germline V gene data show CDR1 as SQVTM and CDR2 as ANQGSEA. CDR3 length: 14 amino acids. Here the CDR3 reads CSVEDGGIADTQYF. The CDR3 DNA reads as TGCAGCGTTGAAGATGGAGGGATAGCCGATACGCAGTATTTT.

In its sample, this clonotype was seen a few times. CDR3: CASSPLMPGPANTGELFF. The CDR3 DNA reads as TGTGCCAGCAGCCCACTAATGCCCGGCCCTGCGAACACCGGGGAGCTGTTTTTT. The chain recombines TRBV3-1 with TRBJ2-2; D remains ambiguous. V was pared by 4 bases and J by 0 bases, with 18 bases between. The CDR3 is 18 residues long. CDR1 and CDR2 from the germline V gene are LGHDT and YNNKEL (reference sequence).

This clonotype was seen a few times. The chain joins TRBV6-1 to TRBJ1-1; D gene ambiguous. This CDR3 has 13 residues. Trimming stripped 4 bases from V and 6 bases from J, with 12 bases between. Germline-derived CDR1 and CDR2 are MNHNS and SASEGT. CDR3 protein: CASSVDTVAEAFF. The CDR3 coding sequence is TGTGCCAGCAGTGTCGATACTGTGGCTGAAGCTTTCTTT.

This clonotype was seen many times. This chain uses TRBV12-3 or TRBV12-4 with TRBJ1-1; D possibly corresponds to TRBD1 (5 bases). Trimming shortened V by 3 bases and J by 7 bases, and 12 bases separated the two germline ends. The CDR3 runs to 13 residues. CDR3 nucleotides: TGTGCCAGCAGTTTGGGGGGAATAGGTGAAGCTTTCTTT. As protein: CASSLGGIGEAFF.

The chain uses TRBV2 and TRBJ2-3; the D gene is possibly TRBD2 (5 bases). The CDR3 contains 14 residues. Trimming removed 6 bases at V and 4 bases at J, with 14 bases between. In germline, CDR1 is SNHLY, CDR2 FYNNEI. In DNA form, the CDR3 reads TGTGCCAGCAGGGTTACTAGTTCTCCAGATACGCAGTATTTT. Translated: CASRVTSSPDTQYF.

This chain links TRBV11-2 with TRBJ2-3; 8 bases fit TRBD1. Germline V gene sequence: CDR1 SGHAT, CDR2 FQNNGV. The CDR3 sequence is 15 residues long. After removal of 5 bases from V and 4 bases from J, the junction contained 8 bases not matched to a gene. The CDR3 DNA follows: TGTGCCAGCAGCCCCGGACAGGGAGGTTCAGATACGCAGTATTTT. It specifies CASSPGQGGSDTQYF.

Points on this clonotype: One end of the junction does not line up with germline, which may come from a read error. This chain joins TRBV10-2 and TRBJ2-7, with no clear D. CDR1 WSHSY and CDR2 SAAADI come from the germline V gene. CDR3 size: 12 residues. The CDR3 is CAIVMPYAGQVF. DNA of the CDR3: TGCGCCATCGTGATGCCCTACGCCGGCCAGGTCTTC.

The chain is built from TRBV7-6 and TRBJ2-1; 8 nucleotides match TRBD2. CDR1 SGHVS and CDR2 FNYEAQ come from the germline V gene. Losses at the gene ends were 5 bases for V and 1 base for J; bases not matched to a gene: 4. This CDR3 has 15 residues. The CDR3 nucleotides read TGTGCCAGCAGCCTTAGCGGGACTTCCTACAATGAGCAGTTCTTC. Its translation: CASSLSGTSYNEQFF.

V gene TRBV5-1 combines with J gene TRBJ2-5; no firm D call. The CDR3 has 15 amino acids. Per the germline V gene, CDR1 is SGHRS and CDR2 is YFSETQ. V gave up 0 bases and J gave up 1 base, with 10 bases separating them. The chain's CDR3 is CASSLAVGFQETQYF. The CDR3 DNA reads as TGCGCCAGCAGCTTGGCGGTAGGGTTCCAAGAGACCCAGTACTTC.

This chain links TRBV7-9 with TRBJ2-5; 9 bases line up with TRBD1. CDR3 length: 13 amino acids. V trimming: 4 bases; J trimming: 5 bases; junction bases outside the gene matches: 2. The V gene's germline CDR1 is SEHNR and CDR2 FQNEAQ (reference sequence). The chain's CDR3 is CASSWDRVETQYF. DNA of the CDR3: TGTGCCAGCAGCTGGGACAGGGTGGAGACCCAGTACTTC.